The TCR beta chain described here comes from a study of shared clonotypes between healthy human individuals. The study, taken as a whole, reports: Compared with clonotypes that all four donors shared, non-shared clonotypes had lower generation probabilities.

Concerning this clone itself: Its antigen remains unidentified.

All donors qualified as healthy HIV-negative adults and had experienced no recent acute infections or vaccinations. Together with CD45RO+ cells, CCR7-negative CD45RA+ TemRA cells were included in CD8 memory. Sequencing used immunoSEQ multiplex PCR; TCRdb keeps in-frame clones, though not all of them. Of roughly 320,000 clones listed, around nine tenths are singletons. Sample: memory CD8+ T cells sorted from blood. Indicated subset: CD45RO+ cells pooled with CCR7-negative TemRA cells. This sequence was found in a man between 18 and 35 years old in good health.

CDR3 residues: CASSRDSGPYEQYF. CDR3 bases: TGTGCCAGCAGTCGGGACAGTGGGCCCTACGAGCAGTACTTC. The chain links TRBV27 to TRBJ2-7; 7 bases fit TRBD1. The ends lost 5 bases at V and 2 bases at J; junction bases unmatched: 6. Looked up from germline, CDR1 is MNHEY and CDR2 is SMNVEV (reference sequence). The CDR3 length is 14 residues.